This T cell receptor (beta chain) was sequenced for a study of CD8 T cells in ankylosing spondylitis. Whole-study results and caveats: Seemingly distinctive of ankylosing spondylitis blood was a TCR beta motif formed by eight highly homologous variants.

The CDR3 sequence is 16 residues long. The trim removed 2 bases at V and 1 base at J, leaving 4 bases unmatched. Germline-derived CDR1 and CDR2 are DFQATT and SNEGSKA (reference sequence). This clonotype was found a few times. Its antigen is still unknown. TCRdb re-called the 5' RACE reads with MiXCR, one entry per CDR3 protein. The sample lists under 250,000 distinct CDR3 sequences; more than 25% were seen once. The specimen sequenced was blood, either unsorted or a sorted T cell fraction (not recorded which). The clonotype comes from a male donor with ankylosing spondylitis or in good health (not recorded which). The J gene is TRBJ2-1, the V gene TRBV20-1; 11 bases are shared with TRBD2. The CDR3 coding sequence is TGCAGTGCTAGATTCCCTAGCGGGGGGTCCTACAATGAGCAGTTCTTC. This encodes CSARFPSGGSYNEQFF.